The present entry profiles one T cell receptor (beta chain) with its context. Antigen specificity is unknown. This specimen belongs to a study of shared clonotypes between healthy human individuals. CD45RO negativity and positive selection for CCR7 defined naive CD8 cells, a population that excluded terminally differentiated effector memory CD45RA+ cells. Healthy adults negative for HIV, lacking recent acute infections or vaccinations, served as donors. The assay was immunoSEQ multiplex PCR, and TCRdb's table has in-frame clones only and misses some. This sample has around 2.1 million clones, with approximately 94% found just once. Whole-study results and caveats: Generation probabilities of non-shared clonotypes were lower (relative to those shared by all four donors). Only blood was sampled, and tissue TCR repertoires likely differ from blood ones. Naive subsets generally exceeded memory subsets in estimated richness.

This sequence was found in a man between 18 and 35 years old in good health. Some clones in this sample may be carry-over from other donors' samples. The source material was naive CD8+ T cells from PBMCs.

The CDR3 DNA sequence: TGTGCCAGCAGCCCCGTGGGGAGCGCCTACGAGCAGTACTTC. Translation: CASSPVGSAYEQYF. The chain recombines TRBV4-2 with TRBJ2-7; tentatively, D is TRBD2 (5 bases). V was clipped by 4 bases and J by 2 bases, with 12 bases between them. Germline-derived CDR1 and CDR2 are LGHNA and YNFKEQ. The CDR3 sequence is 14 residues long.